This is a list of T cell receptor beta chains from one sample in a study of patients and donors after allogeneic stem cell transplantation. TCRdb analysed the RT-PCR reads with MiXCR anew, one entry per CDR3 protein. The table records about 410,000 distinct CDR3 sequences, 16% of them present only once. Sequenced sample: blood, either unsorted or a sorted T cell fraction (not recorded which). These receptors originate from a human donor who was either an allogeneic HSCT recipient or a stem cell or donor lymphocyte infusion donor (not recorded which). It is not recorded whose cells these are; they may come from a transplant donor. Each CDR3 is given with its conserved first and last residue. The D gene is left open where the match is weak. Part of the rows lack a size; the others show once, few, many or a class for expanded clones.

TRBJ1-5	.	few	TRBV5-1	TGCGCCAGCAGCTTGGGTGGGAAACAGCCCCAGCATTTT	CASSLGGKQPQHF
TRBJ2-2	.	.	TRBV9	TGTGCCAGCAGCGTAGTTGAAGGTTCCGGGGAGCTGTTTTTT	CASSVVEGSGELFF
TRBJ2-5	.	.	TRBV20-1	TGCAGTGCAGGGGGGCTCTACCAAGAGACCCAGTACTTC	CSAGGLYQETQYF
TRBJ1-5	.	few	TRBV20-1	TGCAGTGCTAGACTACAGGGAGGGAGGCAGCCCCAGCATTTT	CSARLQGGRQPQHF
TRBJ2-3	.	few	TRBV3-1	TGTGCCAGCAGTATTACCGCAGATACGCAGTATTTT	CASSITADTQYF
TRBJ2-3	TRBD2	.	TRBV20-1	TGCAGTGCTAGAGGACTTAGCGGGGGATCAACGCAGTATTTT	CSARGLSGGSTQYF
TRBJ1-5	.	few	TRBV30	TGTGCCTGGAGTTTAGGGTCCGGTCAGCCCCAGCATTTT	CAWSLGSGQPQHF
TRBJ2-1	TRBD2	.	TRBV2	TGTGCCAGCACCCGGGGGTTCGCGGGAGGGCCCAATGAGCAGTTCTTC	CASTRGFAGGPNEQFF
TRBJ1-4	.	.	TRBV20-1	TGCAGTGCTAGGGACGGTTTATATGAAAAACTGTTTTTT	CSARDGLYEKLFF
TRBJ1-5	TRBD1	.	TRBV27	TGTGCCAGCAGTTTGAACAGGGGAGGGCAGCCCCAGCATTTT	CASSLNRGGQPQHF
TRBJ2-3	.	few	TRBV4-1	TGCGCCAGCAGCCAAGGGTGGGCGGCAGTTACTAGCACAGATACGCAGTATTTT	CASSQGWAAVTSTDTQYF
TRBJ2-7	TRBD1	.	TRBV12-3/TRBV12-4	TGTGCCAGCATGGGACAGGGAGCCTACGAGCAGTACTTC	CASMGQGAYEQYF
TRBJ2-1	.	many	TRBV5-1	TGCGCCAGCAGCTACGGTGGTAGCGAGAACAATGAGCAGTTCTTC	CASSYGGSENNEQFF
TRBJ2-2	TRBD2	few	TRBV29-1	TGCAGCGTTGAGATCCGAGCTAGCGGGAGAGGTGGGGAGCTGTTTTTT	CSVEIRASGRGGELFF
TRBJ2-6	.	many	TRBV12-3/TRBV12-4	TGTGCCAGCAGTTTAGGAGCAGGGACCGGGGCCAACGTCCTGACTTTC	CASSLGAGTGANVLTF
TRBJ2-3	.	few	TRBV10-2	TGCGCCAGCAGTGCCTTACCTGATACGCAGTATTTT	CASSALPDTQYF
TRBJ2-2	TRBD2	.	TRBV4-1	TGCGCCAGCAGCCAGGGGGGGGGTCTCGTGAACACCGGGGAGCTGTTTTTT	CASSQGGGLVNTGELFF
TRBJ1-4	.	.	TRBV5-1	TGCGCCAGCAGCTTGGTCGTACTGACAGGCCGAGGGGCCGAAAAACTGTTTTTT	CASSLVVLTGRGAEKLFF
TRBJ2-5	TRBD2	once	TRBV10-3	TGTGCCCCACGGAGGCGGGGGGCATGCCAAGAGACCCAGTACTTC	CAPRRRGACQETQYF
TRBJ2-7	TRBD2	.	TRBV7-8	TGTGCCAGCAGCTCGCCCGGGACTAGCGGGAGTCTCTACGAGCAGTACTTC	CASSSPGTSGSLYEQYF
TRBJ1-5	.	.	TRBV4-3	TGCGCCAGCAGCCAAGATCGGTGGGCATGGGGTGGTCAGCCCCAGCATTTT	CASSQDRWAWGGQPQHF
TRBJ2-7	.	.	TRBV12-3/TRBV12-4	TGTGCCAGCAGTTTTATGAGGTACGAGCAGTACTTC	CASSFMRYEQYF
TRBJ1-1	.	few	TRBV6-6	TGTGCCAGCAGCCGAGGAGTCCACACTGAAGCTTTCTTT	CASSRGVHTEAFF
TRBJ1-6	.	many	TRBV20-1	TGCAGTGTTCCCCGTGAAGGACGAAATTCACCCCTCCACTTT	CSVPREGRNSPLHF
TRBJ2-3	.	.	TRBV7-2	TGTGCCAGCAGCCCGGTGGCCCGAAGCGGGAGCACAGATACGCAGTATTTT	CASSPVARSGSTDTQYF
TRBJ1-5	.	.	TRBV20-1	TGCAGTGGCGTTTTAGGAGGTTCCAATCAGCCCCAGCATTTT	CSGVLGGSNQPQHF
TRBJ1-1	TRBD1	.	TRBV12-3/TRBV12-4	TGTGCCAGCAGTTCTAATGACAGGGGGGCTTTCTTT	CASSSNDRGAFF
TRBJ1-3	TRBD1	.	TRBV3-1	TGTGCCAGCAGCCCCCGACAGGGGCCGTCTGGAAACACCATATATTTT	CASSPRQGPSGNTIYF
TRBJ2-2	.	.	TRBV7-3	TGTGCCAGCAGCGCCGGTCAGAAAAACACCGGGGAGCTGTTTTTT	CASSAGQKNTGELFF
TRBJ2-5	.	.	TRBV15	TGTGCCACCAGCAGAGATCTTGGCAAACCCAAGGTGGAGACCCAGTACTTC	CATSRDLGKPKVETQYF
TRBJ1-3	.	few	TRBV20-1	TGCAGTGCTAGAGATCCACAAGTGGGGAAAGGGGGGCAAAACACCATATATTTT	CSARDPQVGKGGQNTIYF
TRBJ2-7	.	.	TRBV12-3/TRBV12-4	TGTGCCAGCAGTTTACGACAGACGATTTCCTACGAGCAGTACTTC	CASSLRQTISYEQYF
TRBJ2-3	TRBD2	.	TRBV4-3	TGCGCCAGCAACCGACTAGCGGGGGGGGAGGATACGCAGTATTTT	CASNRLAGGEDTQYF
TRBJ2-7	TRBD1	.	TRBV16	TGTGCCAGCAGCCAATCTATCGCGCACCGGGACAGGGGCTACGAGCAGTACTTC	CASSQSIAHRDRGYEQYF
TRBJ2-3	.	.	TRBV6-2/TRBV6-3	TGTGCCAGCAGTGGACTCCTTCGGGATACGCAGTATTTT	CASSGLLRDTQYF
TRBJ1-1	.	.	TRBV6-1	TGTGCCAGCAGGACAGCGCGAGAAGCTTTCTTT	CASRTAREAFF
TRBJ2-4	.	few	TRBV20-1	TGCAGTGCTCCCCCCGTAGCCAAAAACATTCAGTACTTC	CSAPPVAKNIQYF
TRBJ2-1	.	.	TRBV20-1	TGCAGTGCTGCCAGTATTACTGAGCAGTTCTTC	CSAASITEQFF
TRBJ1-3	.	.	TRBV9	TGTGCCAGCACCCCGTCGGGGAGAGGAAACACCATATATTTT	CASTPSGRGNTIYF
TRBJ2-3	.	few	TRBV20-1	TGCAGTGCTAGAGACCCGCGCAGCGGAGCAGATACGCAGTATTTT	CSARDPRSGADTQYF
TRBJ2-7	.	few	TRBV7-9	TGTGCCAGCAGCCCTCGGACACAGTCCTACGAGCAGTACTTC	CASSPRTQSYEQYF
TRBJ1-2	.	.	TRBV20-1	TGCAGTGCTCGCGGGGGTCCAGGGAGTGGATATGGCTACACCTTC	CSARGGPGSGYGYTF
TRBJ2-1	TRBD2	.	TRBV4-3	TGCGCCAGCAGCCTGGGTCTAGCGGCGTTAGATGAGCAGTTCTTC	CASSLGLAALDEQFF
TRBJ2-5	.	.	TRBV5-1	TGCGCCAGCAGCTTGGCAAGCCTGAGCCAAGAGACCCAGTACTTC	CASSLASLSQETQYF
TRBJ2-5	TRBD2	few	TRBV20-1	TGCAGTGCTAGACCGACTAGCGGGAACCCGACCCAGTACTTC	CSARPTSGNPTQYF
TRBJ2-1	.	.	TRBV20-1	TGCAGTGCTAGAGTCCGGGGGAGTGAGCAGTTCTTC	CSARVRGSEQFF
TRBJ2-2	.	.	TRBV5-1	TGCGCCAGCAGCTTACGTAGCCCCGGGGAGCTGTTTTTT	CASSLRSPGELFF
TRBJ2-3	.	.	TRBV4-1	TGCGCCAGCAGCCAAGATGGTAGGGACACAGATACGCAGTATTTT	CASSQDGRDTDTQYF
TRBJ1-1	.	.	TRBV20-1	TGCAGTGCTAGTGGTCGAACTGAAGCTTTCTTT	CSASGRTEAFF
TRBJ2-1	.	few	TRBV15	TGTGCCACCAGTACCCTTCAGGGGAAATACAATGAGCAGTTCTTC	CATSTLQGKYNEQFF
TRBJ2-7	TRBD2	.	TRBV27	TGTGCCAGCAGCCTTGTCCACCTAGCGGGGGGTCCCTACGAGCAGTACTTC	CASSLVHLAGGPYEQYF
TRBJ2-1	TRBD1	.	TRBV12-5	TGTGCTAGTGGGACCGGGACAGGGTTCGATGAGCAGTTCTTC	CASGTGTGFDEQFF
TRBJ2-5	.	.	TRBV7-9	TGTGCCAGCAGCCCTGGAGGAGAGGCCCCTGGGGAGACCCAGTACTTC	CASSPGGEAPGETQYF
TRBJ2-7	.	.	TRBV4-1	TGCGCCAGCAGCCAAGCACTTGGCGAGCAGTACTTC	CASSQALGEQYF
TRBJ2-2	.	few	TRBV24-1	TGTGCCACCAGTGTCAACAATGGCGGGGAGCTGTTTTTT	CATSVNNGGELFF